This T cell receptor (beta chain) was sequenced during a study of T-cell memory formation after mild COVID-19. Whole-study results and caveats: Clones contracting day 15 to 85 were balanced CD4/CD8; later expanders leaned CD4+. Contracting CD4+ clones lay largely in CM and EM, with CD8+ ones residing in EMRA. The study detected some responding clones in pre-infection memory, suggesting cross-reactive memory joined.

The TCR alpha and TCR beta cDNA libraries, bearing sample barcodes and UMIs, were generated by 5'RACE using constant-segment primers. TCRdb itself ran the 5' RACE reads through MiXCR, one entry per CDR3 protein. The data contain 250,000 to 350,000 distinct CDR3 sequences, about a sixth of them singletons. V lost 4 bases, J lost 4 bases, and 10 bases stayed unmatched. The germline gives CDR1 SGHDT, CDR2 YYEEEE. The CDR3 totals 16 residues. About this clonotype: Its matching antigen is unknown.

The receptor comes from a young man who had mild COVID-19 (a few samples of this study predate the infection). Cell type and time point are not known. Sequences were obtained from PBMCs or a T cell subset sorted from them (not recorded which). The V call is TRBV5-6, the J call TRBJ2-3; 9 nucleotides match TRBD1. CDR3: CASSAPRGTGSDTQYF. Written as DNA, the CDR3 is TGTGCCAGCAGCGCCCCTAGGGGGACAGGGTCAGATACGCAGTATTTT.